The rows below give T cell receptor beta chains drawn from one sample of a study of blood T cell repertoires in COVID-19. The method was immunoSEQ multiplex PCR; TCRdb's version includes in-frame clones alone and lacks a portion of them. The sample lists some 200,000 clones; roughly four fifths were seen once. Sequenced material: peripheral blood. These receptors were obtained from a middle-aged woman with acute or convalescent COVID-19. Each CDR3 is given with its conserved first and last residue. The order of the fields is J gene, clone size, V gene, D gene, CDR3 DNA, CDR3 protein. D genes are given only for firm matches. Not all rows give a size; the values are once, few, many and, for expanded clones, a class.

>TRBJ1-5|-|TRBV12-5|-
TGTGCTAGTGCTATAGGGACGGGGGGTAAGCCCCAGCATTTT
CASAIGTGGKPQHF
>TRBJ1-1|-|TRBV4-1|TRBD1
TGCGCCACTCAGGGACAGCCGAGCACTGAAGCTTTCTTT
CATQGQPSTEAFF
>TRBJ2-2|-|TRBV24-1|TRBD2
TGTGCCACCAGTGATGCGACCGGGGGGACCGGGGAGCTGTTTTTT
CATSDATGGTGELFF
>TRBJ2-1|-|TRBV18|-
TGTGCCAGCTCACCACCACTGAGAGAGCAGTTCTTC
CASSPPLREQFF
>TRBJ1-1|-|TRBV11-2|TRBD1
TGTGCCAGCAGCCCGCAAACAGGGGGCTACACTGAAGCTTTCTTT
CASSPQTGGYTEAFF
>TRBJ1-4|-|TRBV19|TRBD1
TGTGCCAGTAGTATCAGACAGGGGATGAATGAAAAACTGTTTTTT
CASSIRQGMNEKLFF
>TRBJ2-2|-|TRBV4-2|-
TGTGCCAGCAGCCAAGAGGGAGTACGGACCGGGGAGCTGTTTTTT
CASSQEGVRTGELFF
>TRBJ1-2|-|TRBV27|TRBD1
TGTGCCAGCAGTTTAAGGGCAGGGGGAAGCTATGGCTACACCTTC
CASSLRAGGSYGYTF
>TRBJ1-6|-|TRBV7-3|TRBD1
TGTGCCAGCAGTGTTCAGGGGGTTAATAGAGCGCCCCTCCACTTT
CASSVQGVNRAPLHF
>TRBJ2-4|-|TRBV10-2|-
TGCGCCAGCAGAGATAAGGGGGGGATGGCCAAAAACATTCAGTACTTC
CASRDKGGMAKNIQYF
>TRBJ2-2|-|TRBV10-3|-
TGTGCCATCAGTGTCGGGGAGAACACCGGGGAGCTGTTTTTT
CAISVGENTGELFF
>TRBJ2-3|-|TRBV12-5|TRBD2
TGTGCTAGTGGTTCGGGACTAGCGGGCGCAGATACGCAGTATTTT
CASGSGLAGADTQYF
>TRBJ2-2|many|TRBV5-1|-
TGCGCCAGCAGCTTGTTAGATTCGAACACCGGGGAGCTGTTTTTT
CASSLLDSNTGELFF
>TRBJ2-1|-|TRBV7-2|-
TGTGCCAGCAGCTTAGAAGGGGGTCTTATTGATGAGCAGTTCTTC
CASSLEGGLIDEQFF
>TRBJ1-1|once|TRBV6-5|-
TGTGCCAGCAGTTACTTAGGACTGACGAACACTGAAGCTTTCTTT
CASSYLGLTNTEAFF
>TRBJ2-2|-|TRBV5-1|TRBD1
TGCGCCAGCAGCACCCGACAGGGTAGCACCGGGGAGCTGTTTTTT
CASSTRQGSTGELFF
>TRBJ2-7|-|TRBV4-1|TRBD2
TGCGCCAGCAGCCAAGCCGAACTAGCGGGACCCGAGCAGTACTTC
CASSQAELAGPEQYF
>TRBJ1-1|-|TRBV6-5|TRBD1
TGTGCCAGCCAGAGTGCCAGGGGGTGGACTGAAGCTTTCTTT
CASQSARGWTEAFF
>TRBJ1-1|-|TRBV5-1|-
TGCGCCAGCAGCCAAACTTCAGGGTACACTGAAGCTTTCTTT
CASSQTSGYTEAFF
>TRBJ2-5|few|TRBV18|-
TGTGCCAGCTCACCACCGGGCGAGACCCAGTACTTC
CASSPPGETQYF
>TRBJ2-7|-|TRBV19|TRBD1
TGTGCCAGTAAGGGGACAGGGGAGGAATACGAGCAGTACTTC
CASKGTGEEYEQYF
>TRBJ2-1|-|TRBV4-3|TRBD2
TGCGCCAGCAGCCTCACTAGCGGGGCTAGGAATGAGCAGTTCTTC
CASSLTSGARNEQFF
>TRBJ1-6|-|TRBV5-5|-
TGTGCCAGCAGCCCCTTGGGGGGTTCACCCCTCCACTTT
CASSPLGGSPLHF
>TRBJ2-5|-|TRBV11-2|-
TGTGCCAGCAGCTTAAGCTACCAAGAGACCCAGTACTTC
CASSLSYQETQYF
>TRBJ1-4|-|TRBV5-1|TRBD1
TGCGCCAGCAGCTTGGACGTAAGGAACAGGGGGGGAAATGAAAAACTGTTTTTT
CASSLDVRNRGGNEKLFF
>TRBJ1-2|once|TRBV27|TRBD1
TGTGCCAGCAGCACCGGACAGGGGGCGTCGGGCTACACCTTC
CASSTGQGASGYTF
>TRBJ1-5|-|TRBV9|-
TGTGCCAGCAGCCTGTTCAGACAGTGTAACAATCAGCCCCAGCATTTT
CASSLFRQCNNQPQHF